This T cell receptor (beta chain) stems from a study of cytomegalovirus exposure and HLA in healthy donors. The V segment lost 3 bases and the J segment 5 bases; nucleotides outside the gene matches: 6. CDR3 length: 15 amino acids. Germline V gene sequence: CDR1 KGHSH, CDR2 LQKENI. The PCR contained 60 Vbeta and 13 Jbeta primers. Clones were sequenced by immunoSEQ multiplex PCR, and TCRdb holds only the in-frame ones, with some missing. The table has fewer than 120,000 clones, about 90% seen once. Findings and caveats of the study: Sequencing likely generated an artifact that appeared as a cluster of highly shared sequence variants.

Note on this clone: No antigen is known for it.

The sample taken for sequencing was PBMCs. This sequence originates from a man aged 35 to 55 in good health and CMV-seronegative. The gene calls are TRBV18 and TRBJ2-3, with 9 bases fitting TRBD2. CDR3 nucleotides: TGTGCCAGCTCACCCGAGCAACTAGCGGGAGATACGCAGTATTTT. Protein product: CASSPEQLAGDTQYF.